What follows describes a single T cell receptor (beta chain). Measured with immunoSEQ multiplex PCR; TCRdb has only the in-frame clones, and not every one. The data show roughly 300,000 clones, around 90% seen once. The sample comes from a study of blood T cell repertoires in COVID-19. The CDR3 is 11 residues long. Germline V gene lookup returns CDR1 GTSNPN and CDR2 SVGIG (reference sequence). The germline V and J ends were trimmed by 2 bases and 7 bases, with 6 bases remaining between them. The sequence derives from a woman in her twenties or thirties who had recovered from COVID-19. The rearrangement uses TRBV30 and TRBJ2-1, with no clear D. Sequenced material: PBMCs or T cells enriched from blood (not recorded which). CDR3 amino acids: CAWSSVNEQFF. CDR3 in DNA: TGTGCCTGGAGTTCCGTTAATGAGCAGTTCTTC. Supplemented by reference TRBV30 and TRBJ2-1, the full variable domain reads SQTIHQWPATLVQPVGSPLSLECTVEGTSNPNLYWYRQAAGRGLQLLFYSVGIGQISSEVPQNLSASRPQDRQFILSSKKLLLSDSGFYLCAWSSVNEQFFGPGTRLTVL.